Following are 24 T cell receptor beta chains from one sample sequenced in a study of regulatory T cells in long-lasting Graves disease. Regarding time point: persistent/refractory GD, antithyroid drugs over 5 years with positive TRAb. From RNA extracted from PBMCs, the TCR library was made. TCR beta libraries were built with iRepertoire HTBI primers and Arm-PCR of CDR3 regions. TCRdb recomputed calls from the multiplex PCR reads with MiXCR, one row per CDR3 protein. This sample has 350,000 to 500,000 distinct CDR3 sequences, with 20% to 25% found just once. The input for sequencing was peripheral blood mononuclear cells (PBMCs), taken when the disease was refractory, from a patient treated with antithyroid drugs. Receptor source: a female donor with Graves disease.

V and J are TRBV9 and TRBJ1-2; a weak D match, TRBD1 (6 bases). Per the germline V gene, CDR1 is SGDLS and CDR2 is YYNGEE. V was trimmed by 0 bases and J by 8 bases, leaving 11 bases between them. The CDR3 has 13 residues. Written as DNA, the CDR3 is TGTGCCAGCAGCGTAGATGAAGGGGGAGGCTACACCTTC. Amino acid sequence: CASSVDEGGGYTF.

This chain joins TRBV19 and TRBJ1-1, with D perhaps matching TRBD1 (6 bases). This CDR3 is 16 amino acids long. V lost 1 base and J 4 bases, leaving 16 bases between the germline ends. Germline CDR1 is LNHDA and CDR2 is SQIVND (reference sequence). DNA for the CDR3: TGTGCCAGTAGTATAGTGGCAGGGGATGGTGGCACTGAAGCTTTCTTT. Its protein product is CASSIVAGDGGTEAFF.

As for this clonotype: A much bigger clone sits one base away, suggesting this may be a read error. J is TRBJ1-2 and V is TRBV28; TRBD1 agrees at 7 bases. The germline V gene has CDR1 MDHEN and CDR2 SYDVKM. The V gene end was trimmed by 9 bases and the J gene end by 9 bases; junction bases not matched to a gene: 13. This CDR3 has 13 amino acids. CDR3 protein: CASAQGVRNSYTF. In DNA form, the CDR3 reads TGTGCCAGTGCGCAGGGGGTAAGGAATAGCTACACCTTC.

In its sample, this clonotype was seen many times. CDR3 sequence reads: CAILTGDKSSASYEQYF. As DNA, the CDR3 is TGTGCCATCCTAACAGGGGATAAGTCTAGCGCCTCTTACGAGCAGTACTTC. The chain joins TRBV2 to TRBJ2-7; perhaps TRBD1 as D (7 bases). The CDR3 loop spans 17 amino acids. CDR1 is SNHLY and CDR2 is FYNNEI in the germline V gene. V gave up 10 bases and J gave up 4 bases, with 29 bases separating them.

This clonotype appeared many times. The junction differs from germline at one of its ends, possibly a read error. V is TRBV20-1 and J is TRBJ1-2; no firm D call. Germline values: CDR1 DFQATT, CDR2 SNEGSKA (reference sequence). This CDR3 spans 12 amino acids. The CDR3 DNA reads TGCAGTGCTAGTAACCTTGTAGACATTAAGGCCTTC. This encodes CSASNLVDIKAF.

This clonotype came up once. This chain connects TRBV24-1 to TRBJ2-1; 7 nucleotides align to TRBD1. The germline V gene has CDR1 KGHDR and CDR2 SFDVKD. This CDR3 comprises 17 residues. V lost 3 bases, J lost 6 bases, and 13 bases stayed unmatched. CDR3 region: CATSDTPTGIHLNEQFF. The CDR3 DNA follows: TGTGCCACCAGTGATACCCCGACAGGGATACATCTCAATGAGCAGTTCTTC.

This clonotype was seen a few times. A much larger clone lies a single base off, so this may be a read error. Here the CDR3 DNA reads TGCAGTGCTAGAGATTTCCACGCCATCGACAGGGCGCAAGAGACCCAGTACTTC. It translates to CSARDFHAIDRAQETQYF. The chain combines TRBV20-1 with TRBJ2-5; 7 bases fit TRBD1. From germline, CDR1 is DFQATT and CDR2 SNEGSKA (reference sequence). The CDR3 covers 18 residues. V lost 0 bases and J lost 2; bases outside the gene matches: 15.

The chain's CDR3 is CASSLSPSRGLETQYF. In DNA, the CDR3 is TGCGCCAGCAGCTTATCTCCCAGCAGGGGATTAGAGACCCAGTACTTC. This chain joins TRBV5-1 and TRBJ2-5, with D perhaps TRBD1 (6 bases). This CDR3 has 16 residues. Deletions cut 2 bases from V and 4 bases from J, with 18 bases between. Per the germline V gene, CDR1 is SGHRS and CDR2 is YFSETQ.

This clonotype was observed a few times. The rearrangement uses TRBV9 and TRBJ2-7; a weak D match, TRBD2 (7 bases). CDR1 and CDR2 (germline): SGDLS, YYNGEE. The CDR3 length is 15 residues. Deletions cut 0 bases from V and 0 bases from J, with 10 bases between. The CDR3 DNA sequence: TGTGCCAGCAGCGTAGGCGGGGGCACCTCCTACGAGCAGTACTTC. It translates to CASSVGGGTSYEQYF.

This clonotype was counted only a few times. This rearrangement joins TRBV5-1 to TRBJ2-2; D might be TRBD1 (5 bases). V dropped 4 bases and J dropped 3 bases, with 13 bases sitting between them. This CDR3 has 15 residues. Germline CDR1 SGHRS, CDR2 YFSETQ. This chain's CDR3 is CASSPSQGDTGELFF. Written as DNA, the CDR3 is TGCGCCAGCAGCCCGTCCCAGGGTGACACCGGGGAGCTGTTTTTT. Based on the CDR3 plus reference TRBV5-1 and TRBJ2-2, the full variable domain is KAGVTQTPRYLIKTRGQQVTLSCSPISGHRSVSWYQQTPGQGLQFLFEYFSETQRNKGNFPGRFSGRQFSNSRSEMNVSTLELGDSALYLCASSPSQGDTGELFFGEGSRLTVL.

The table lists this clonotype with a few counts. This chain links TRBV20-1 with TRBJ2-2, with D perhaps TRBD2 (7 bases). V lost 2 bases to trimming and J lost 6 bases, with 13 bases between them. CDR3 size: 14 residues. The germline V gene has CDR1 DFQATT and CDR2 SNEGSKA (reference sequence). Written as DNA, the CDR3 is TGCAGTGCTAGAATGGGGAGGGGGGCCGGGGAGCTGTTTTTT. It codes for CSARMGRGAGELFF.

Note on this clonotype: This clone may be a read error of a much larger clone one base away. V is TRBV15 and J is TRBJ2-5; D may be TRBD2 (6 bases). In germline, CDR1 is LNHNV, CDR2 YYDKDF (reference sequence). Between the trimmed V and J ends, which lost 0 bases and 5 bases, there was a span of 16 bases. The CDR3 consists of 16 residues. CDR3 sequence: CATSRDGPSAGETQYF. The CDR3 bases are TGTGCCACCAGCAGAGATGGGCCTAGCGCGGGGGAGACCCAGTACTTC.

The V and J genes are TRBV11-2 and TRBJ2-7; 8 bases map to TRBD1. CDR3 size: 17 residues. Germline V gene data show CDR1 as SGHAT and CDR2 as FQNNGV. Losses at the gene ends were 1 base for V and 1 base for J; bases not matched to a gene: 9. The CDR3 loop reads CASSLGRTGPPSYEQYF. The DNA of the CDR3 is TGTGCCAGCAGCTTAGGCCGGACAGGGCCGCCTTCCTACGAGCAGTACTTC.

The genes are TRBV5-6 and TRBJ1-6; the D gene is possibly TRBD1 (5 bases). The CDR3 is 14 amino acids. The germline gives CDR1 SGHDT, CDR2 YYEEEE. Trimming stripped 4 bases from V and 4 bases from J, with 9 bases between. DNA of the CDR3: TGTGCCAGCAGCGGGGAGGGGTATAATTCACCCCTCCACTTT. Translated: CASSGEGYNSPLHF.

The sample holds many counts of this clonotype. DNA of the CDR3: TGTGCCATCAGTGGACTGAGCAACACCGGGGAGCTGTTTTTT. Amino acid sequence: CAISGLSNTGELFF. The genes are TRBV10-3 and TRBJ2-2, with no clear D. V was clipped by 4 bases and J by 2 bases, with 8 bases between them. CDR1 and CDR2 (germline): ENHRY, SYGVKD. CDR3 size: 14 residues.

The chain is built from TRBV19 and TRBJ2-7, with 9 positions matching TRBD1. The germline gives CDR1 LNHDA, CDR2 SQIVND (reference sequence). V trimming: 5 bases; J trimming: 5 bases; junction bases outside the gene matches: 7. This CDR3 region has 14 residues. CDR3 sequence reads: CASSVVGTGNEQYF. The CDR3 DNA reads TGTGCCAGTAGTGTCGTCGGGACAGGGAACGAGCAGTACTTC. Complete variable domain (other parts from reference TRBV19 and TRBJ2-7): DGGITQSPKYLFRKEGQNVTLSCEQNLNHDAMYWYRQDPGQGLRLIYYSQIVNDFQKGDIAEGYSVSREKKESFPLTVTSAQKNPTAFYLCASSVVGTGNEQYFGPGTRLTVT.

This clonotype was seen more than once but under ten times. The rearrangement uses TRBV24-1 and TRBJ1-5; 7 nucleotides align to TRBD1. The junction had 5 bases not matched to a gene; V was cut back by 4 bases and J by 6 bases. The CDR3 loop spans 14 amino acids. The germline CDR1 and CDR2 sequences are KGHDR and SFDVKD. The CDR3 reads CATSDPTGTQPQHF. DNA for the CDR3: TGTGCCACCAGTGACCCGACAGGGACTCAGCCCCAGCATTTT.

In regard to this clonotype: A far larger clone is one base from this, pointing to a likely read error. Since no conserved phenylalanine or tryptophan closes the CDR3, a read error is the likely cause. The chain combines TRBV7-2 with TRBJ1-2; D uncertain. The CDR3 is 14 residues long. V was shortened by 10 bases and J by 4 bases, with 19 bases between the two germline ends. CDR1 is SGHTA, CDR2 FQGNSA, per germline. Written as DNA, the CDR3 is TGTGCCACCATCCGAGGAGAATCGGGCTATGGCTACACCTCC. This gives the protein CATIRGESGYGYTS.

This clonotype occurred many times. The J gene is TRBJ1-5, the V gene TRBV6-1; TRBD1 matches 8 bases. The CDR3 has 11 amino acids. V lost 9 bases to trimming and J lost 9 bases; unmatched junction nucleotides: 4. The germline V gene has CDR1 MNHNS and CDR2 SASEGT. The CDR3 DNA follows: TGTGCCAGGGGACAGGCCCGGCCCCAGCATTTT. As protein: CARGQARPQHF.

The chain has TRBV19 and TRBJ1-6; perhaps TRBD1 as D (5 bases). CDR1 and CDR2 (germline): LNHDA, SQIVND (reference sequence). CDR3 size: 14 residues. Trimming took off 2 bases at V and 9 bases at J, with 11 bases between the two ends. Here the CDR3 reads CASSIQGSRSPLHF. DNA for the CDR3: TGTGCCAGTAGTATACAGGGCTCCCGTTCACCCCTCCACTTT.

A few counts support this clonotype. V and J are TRBV4-2 and TRBJ2-5; the D gene is possibly TRBD2 (6 bases). The V end was cut by 1 base, the J end by 1 base, with 13 bases between. The CDR3 is made up of 16 amino acids. Germline-derived CDR1 and CDR2 are LGHNA and YNFKEQ. The DNA of the CDR3 is TGTGCCAGCAGCCAAGTCCTAGCGACCCTCCAAGAGACCCAGTACTTC. Translated, it gives CASSQVLATLQETQYF.

This clonotype was detected ten times or more. J is TRBJ2-7 and V is TRBV2, with a weak D call TRBD2 (6 bases). V was shortened by 7 bases and J by 2 bases, with 15 bases between the two germline ends. Germline values: CDR1 SNHLY, CDR2 FYNNEI. CDR3 length: 14 residues. The CDR3 DNA reads as TGTGCCAGCATCAGGGCTAGCGCTGCCTACGAGCAGTACTTC. Protein sequence: CASIRASAAYEQYF.

This clonotype was seen repeatedly, ten times or more. The J gene is TRBJ1-2, the V gene TRBV12-3 or TRBV12-4; D is unresolved. With 6 bases removed from V and 7 bases from J, the gap between germline ends came to 15 bases. The CDR3 has 13 residues. CDR3 DNA sequence: TGTGCCAGCAGAGAGGGTTCCGTGGGTGGCTACACCTTC. Its translation is CASREGSVGGYTF.

The sample holds many counts of this clonotype. CDR3 sequence: CSVEAVAGGSYEQYF. The CDR3 nucleotides read TGCAGCGTTGAAGCGGTAGCGGGAGGGAGCTACGAGCAGTACTTC. The rearrangement uses TRBV29-1 and TRBJ2-7; 11 nucleotides agree with TRBD2. V lost 1 base to trimming and J lost 3 bases; unmatched junction nucleotides: 5. This CDR3 comprises 15 residues. The germline gives CDR1 SQVTM, CDR2 ANQGSEA.